These 19 T cell receptor beta chains originate from one sample sequenced in a study of T cells in Graves' hyperthyroidism and ophthalmopathy. Amplification of TCR beta CDR3 regions was performed using RNA transcripts as template. HTBI primers were employed in a first-round RT-PCR of the TCR CDR3. TCRdb used MiXCR to reprocess the multiplex PCR reads, holding one entry per CDR3 protein. The data show tens of thousands of distinct CDR3 sequences, under 50% seen once. The sequencing sample was made of blood. The receptor set was obtained from a woman aged 50 to 65 with Graves' ophthalmopathy.

The chain joins TRBV7-7 to TRBJ2-3, with 12 bases matching TRBD2. There are 16 residues in the CDR3. Germline CDR1 and CDR2: SSHAT and FNYEAQ (reference sequence). V gave up 4 bases and J gave up 0 bases; unmatched junction bases: 2. CDR3 nucleotide sequence: TGTGCCAGCAGCTCCGGGACTAGCGGGAGCACAGATACGCAGTATTTT. Translating it yields CASSSGTSGSTDTQYF.

This clonotype was counted at least ten times. The chain uses TRBV12-3 or TRBV12-4 and TRBJ2-1; TRBD2 aligns across 8 bases. The CDR3 runs 13 residues. V lost 6 bases and J lost 6; bases outside the gene matches: 4. CDR3 sequence (DNA): TGTGCCAGCAGCGGGACTAGTGCCAATGAGCAGTTCTTC. Translation: CASSGTSANEQFF.

Concerning this clonotype itself: Given the absence of the conserved phenylalanine or tryptophan at the CDR3 end, a read error is likely. No DNA is shown, since the ends of the CDR3 on it are uncertain; the CDR3 is the one TCRdb lists. V gene TRBV7-9 combines with J gene TRBJ2-3. The germline CDR1 and CDR2 sequences are SEHNR and FQNEAQ (reference sequence). The CDR3 length is 11 residues, termini included. CDR3 region: CASSTQVPENY.

The chain couples TRBV12-3 or TRBV12-4 to TRBJ1-2; D is unresolved. The CDR3 runs 12 residues. Deletions cut 6 bases from V and 12 bases from J, with 17 bases between. CDR3 sequence reads: CASSEAGGGNTF. In DNA form, the CDR3 reads TGTGCCAGCAGCGAGGCGGGTGGTGGAAACACCTTC.

This clonotype was seen once. A read error may account for a junction end that differs from germline. This rearrangement joins TRBV10-2 to TRBJ2-7; D uncertain. CDR1 and CDR2 (germline): WSHSY, SAAADI. The CDR3 consists of 17 residues. CDR3 bases: TGCGCCAGCAGTTACGGCCCCCCCTACTTATCGTTCTCCGAGCTGTACTTC. Translating it yields CASSYGPPYLSFSELYF.

Points on this clonotype: A much larger clone is a single base away; this may be a read error. The chain is built from TRBV10-3 and TRBJ1-3; D unresolved. The CDR3 length is 13 residues. V lost 5 bases and J lost 5, with 10 bases in between. CDR1 is ENHRY and CDR2 is SYGVKD in the germline V gene. CDR3 nucleotide sequence: TGTGCCATCAGTTTAGGGATTAGAAACACCATATATTTT. Residues: CAISLGIRNTIYF.

This clonotype was counted ten times or more. The rearrangement links TRBV5-1 to TRBJ2-5, with unresolved D. Germline V CDR1 and CDR2: SGHRS, YFSETQ. The CDR3 contains 12 residues. Trimming shortened V by 0 bases and J by 1 base, and 1 base separated the two germline ends. The CDR3 region is CASSLAQETQYF. The CDR3 nucleotides read TGCGCCAGCAGCTTGGCCCAAGAGACCCAGTACTTC. Using reference TRBV5-1 and TRBJ2-5 for the parts outside the CDR3, the full variable domain is KAGVTQTPRYLIKTRGQQVTLSCSPISGHRSVSWYQQTPGQGLQFLFEYFSETQRNKGNFPGRFSGRQFSNSRSEMNVSTLELGDSALYLCASSLAQETQYFGPGTRLLVL.

This clonotype was picked up many times. V is TRBV5-1 and J is TRBJ2-2; tentatively, D is TRBD2 (5 bases). The ends were cut back, 0 bases at V and 0 bases at J, with 9 bases in the middle. Germline CDR1 SGHRS, CDR2 YFSETQ. The CDR3 is 16 residues long. This CDR3 reads CASSLAPGANTGELFF. Written as DNA, the CDR3 is TGCGCCAGCAGCTTGGCTCCCGGGGCGAACACCGGGGAGCTGTTTTTT.

The chain joins TRBV7-9 to TRBJ2-3; D might be TRBD2 (7 bases). Germline CDR1 SEHNR, CDR2 FQNEAQ (reference sequence). Trimming pared 5 bases from V and 4 bases from J, leaving 16 bases between. The CDR3 contains 15 residues. This CDR3 reads CASSPWGGRSDTQYF. CDR3 sequence (DNA): TGTGCCAGCAGCCCCTGGGGGGGCCGCTCAGATACGCAGTATTTT.

With regard to this clonotype: The junction departs from germline at one end; a sequencing error may be responsible. The CDR3 DNA sequence: TGTGCCAGCAGCCAAGGGACAGGGTTGGAGGCCAGCGTCCTGACCTTC. Protein product: CASSQGTGLEASVLTF. This chain uses TRBV14 with TRBJ2-6, with TRBD1 matching 8 bases. In germline, CDR1 is SGHDN, CDR2 FVKESK. This CDR3 comprises 16 residues.

The chain links TRBV5-1 to TRBJ2-1; perhaps TRBD1 as D (5 bases). V lost 3 bases and J 3 bases, leaving 13 bases between the germline ends. Per the germline V gene, CDR1 is SGHRS and CDR2 is YFSETQ. CDR3 size: 15 residues. The CDR3 sequence is CASSSVGQNYNEQFF. The CDR3 bases are TGCGCCAGCAGCTCGGTGGGGCAGAACTACAATGAGCAGTTCTTC.

In regard to this clonotype: A much larger clone lies one base from this, so it may be a read error. The chain employs TRBV6-1 and TRBJ2-3; D may be TRBD1 (6 bases). Germline V gene data show CDR1 as MNHNS and CDR2 as SASEGT. There are 17 residues in the CDR3. CDR3 protein: CASSEALYRELTVTQYF. The CDR3 nucleotides are TGTGCCAGCAGTGAAGCCTTATACAGGGAACTCACAGTTACGCAGTATTTT.

Many counts were recorded for this clonotype. The V gene is TRBV5-1, the J gene TRBJ2-6; D remains unclear. CDR1 and CDR2 from the germline V gene are SGHRS and YFSETQ. Trimming left V 2 bases short and J 2 bases short, with 14 bases between. The CDR3 runs 17 residues. In nucleotides, the CDR3 is TGCGCCAGCAGCTTTTTTCCAGGAACCACTGGGGCCAACGTCCTGACTTTC. Residues: CASSFFPGTTGANVLTF. The entire variable domain, with the rest obtained from reference TRBV5-1 and TRBJ2-6, is as follows: KAGVTQTPRYLIKTRGQQVTLSCSPISGHRSVSWYQQTPGQGLQFLFEYFSETQRNKGNFPGRFSGRQFSNSRSEMNVSTLELGDSALYLCASSFFPGTTGANVLTFGAGSRLTVL.

This clonotype showed up many times. The V call is TRBV12-3 or TRBV12-4, the J call TRBJ2-3, with 7 bases that match TRBD1. V gave up 6 bases and J gave up 5 bases; unmatched junction bases: 8. This CDR3 is built from 14 residues. The CDR3 DNA is TGTGCCAGCAGCCTCAGACAGGGCGGAGATACGCAGTATTTT. This sequence encodes CASSLRQGGDTQYF.

Remarks on this clonotype: The germline gene is not matched at one end of the junction; a read error may be the cause. V usage is TRBV7-2 and J usage is TRBJ2-2; 7 bases agree with TRBD1. The germline V gene encodes CDR1 SGHTA and CDR2 FQGNSA. The CDR3 contains 15 residues. The DNA of the CDR3 is TGTGCCAGCAGTCCGGGACAGTCGAACACCGGGGAACTGTTTTTT. Translating gives CASSPGQSNTGELFF. Using reference TRBV7-2 and TRBJ2-2 for the parts outside the CDR3, the full variable domain is GAGVSQSPSNKVTEKGKDVELRCDPISGHTALYWYRQSLGQGLEFLIYFQGNSAPDKSGLPSDRFSAERTGGSVSTLTIQRTQQEDSAVYLCASSPGQSNTGELFFGEGSRLTVL.

This clonotype was detected many times. The chain couples TRBV7-2 to TRBJ2-1, with 8 bases matching TRBD1. The CDR3 is 13 amino acids. Germline-derived CDR1 and CDR2 are SGHTA and FQGNSA. The V gene end was trimmed by 6 bases and the J gene end by 6 bases; junction bases not matched to a gene: 4. The CDR3 loop reads CASRADRVNEQFF. CDR3 coding DNA: TGTGCCAGCAGAGCGGACAGGGTCAATGAGCAGTTCTTC.

This clonotype has ten or more counts. The V gene is TRBV15, the J gene TRBJ2-3; 11 bases line up with TRBD2. Germline assignment: CDR1 LNHNV and CDR2 YYDKDF (reference sequence). Trimming removed 2 bases from V and 2 bases from J; junction bases left unmatched: 6. The CDR3 loop spans 17 amino acids. CDR3 DNA sequence: TGTGCCACCAGCAGACCTTTACTAGCGGGGGTCACAGATACGCAGTATTTT. This gives the protein CATSRPLLAGVTDTQYF. Full variable domain (remainder filled in from reference TRBV15 and TRBJ2-3): DAMVIQNPRYQVTQFGKPVTLSCSQTLNHNVMYWYQQKSSQAPKLLFHYYDKDFNNEADTPDNFQSRRPNTSFCFLDIRSPGLGDTAMYLCATSRPLLAGVTDTQYFGPGTRLTVL.

This clonotype was counted at least ten times. The chain employs TRBV11-2 and TRBJ2-7; TRBD1 matches 8 bases. CDR1 is SGHAT and CDR2 is FQNNGV in the germline V gene. The CDR3 has 14 amino acids. Trimming cost V 3 bases and J 6 bases; bases outside gene matches: 7. CDR3 in amino acids: CASSFGTGVGEQYF. Written as DNA, the CDR3 is TGTGCCAGCAGCTTTGGGACAGGAGTCGGCGAGCAGTACTTC.

This clonotype came up many times. This chain links TRBV20-1 with TRBJ2-7; D may be TRBD1 or TRBD2 (7 bases each). Deletions cut 0 bases from V and 0 bases from J, with 15 bases between. The CDR3 is made up of 16 amino acids. Germline CDR1 DFQATT, CDR2 SNEGSKA (reference sequence). CDR3 residues: CSARDPGGQTSYEQYF. CDR3 sequence (DNA): TGCAGTGCTAGAGATCCGGGGGGACAGACCTCCTACGAGCAGTACTTC.